This T cell receptor beta chain was obtained from a study of blood T cell repertoires in COVID-19. TCRdb's table, derived via immunoSEQ multiplex PCR, lists solely in-frame clones and lacks some. The sample shows some 240,000 clones, over 75% of them seen only once. The germline V gene has CDR1 KGHSH and CDR2 LQKENI. Trimming at V came to 6 bases and at J to 3 bases, leaving 5 bases not matched to a gene. This CDR3 is 14 amino acids long. Input material: PBMCs or T cells enriched from blood (not recorded which). The receptor's source is a woman in her forties who had been exposed to COVID-19. The chain uses TRBV18 and TRBJ2-5; 9 bases map to TRBD2. In DNA, the CDR3 is TGTGCCAGCTCCCCGATAGCGGGAGAAGAGACCCAGTACTTC. The encoded protein is CASSPIAGEETQYF.